This T cell receptor beta chain came from a study of blood T cell repertoires in COVID-19. Sequencing was performed with immunoSEQ multiplex PCR; in TCRdb, only in-frame clones are kept and a portion is missing. The repertoire holds more than 70,000 clones, with roughly 90% as singletons. The sequence was obtained from a woman at least 80 years old with acute or convalescent COVID-19. The specimen was peripheral blood.

The CDR3 DNA reads as TGTGCCAGCAGCTCTCCGTGGCAGGGGATTTACAATGAGCAGTTCTTC. Protein: CASSSPWQGIYNEQFF. The chain is built from TRBV11-3 and TRBJ2-1, with D possibly TRBD1 on 6 matching bases. V lost 4 bases, J lost 4 bases, and 17 bases lay in between. The CDR3 has 16 amino acids. Germline V gene sequence: CDR1 SGHNT, CDR2 YENEEA.